The T cell receptor beta chain under discussion was sequenced for a study of T cells in women clearing cervical HPV infection. Trimming cost V 1 base and J 2 bases, with 7 bases left between them. CDR1 is MNHNS, CDR2 SASEGT, per germline. This CDR3 region has 14 residues. For this clone: The read comes to an end 3 residues before the CDR3 does, leaving the germline J gene to fill in the end.

Libraries were prepared by immunoSEQ multiplex PCR; TCRdb keeps only in-frame clonotypes and omits some of them. The record lists more than 25,000 clones, of which the ten most abundant hold 8.5% to 14%. The gene calls are TRBV6-1 and TRBJ2-3; D gene ambiguous. The source of this sequence is a woman aged 18 to 75 with a cervical HPV16 infection that either progressed to CIN3+ or cleared (not recorded which). Sequencing was carried out using blood buffy coat. The CDR3 is CASSEGANTDTQYF. The sequenced CDR3 bases are TGTGCCAGCAGTGAAGGGGCCAACACAGATACG.